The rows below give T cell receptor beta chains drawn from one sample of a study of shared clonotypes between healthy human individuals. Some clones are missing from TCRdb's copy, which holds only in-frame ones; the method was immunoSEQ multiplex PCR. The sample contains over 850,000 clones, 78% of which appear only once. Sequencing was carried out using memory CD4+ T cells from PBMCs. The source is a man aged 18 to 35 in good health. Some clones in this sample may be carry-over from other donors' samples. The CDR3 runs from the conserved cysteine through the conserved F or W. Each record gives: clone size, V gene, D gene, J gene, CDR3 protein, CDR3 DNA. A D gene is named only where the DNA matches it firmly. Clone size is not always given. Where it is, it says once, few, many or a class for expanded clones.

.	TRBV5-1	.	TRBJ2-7	CASSLRNSGSYEQYF	TGCGCCAGCAGCTTGCGCAATAGCGGCTCCTACGAGCAGTACTTC
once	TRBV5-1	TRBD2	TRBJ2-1	CASSFRREGDNEQFF	TGCGCCAGCAGCTTCAGGCGGGAGGGGGACAATGAGCAGTTCTTC
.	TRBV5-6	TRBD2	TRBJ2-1	CASSTYSGNAGNEQFF	TGTGCCAGCAGCACCTATAGCGGGAATGCGGGCAATGAGCAGTTCTTC
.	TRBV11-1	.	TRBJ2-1	CASSLRRGGAGNEQFF	TGTGCCAGCAGCTTACGGCGTGGGGGTGCGGGAAATGAGCAGTTCTTC
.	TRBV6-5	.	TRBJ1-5	CASSYSARGGQPQHF	TGTGCCAGCAGTTACTCCGCCAGGGGAGGTCAGCCCCAGCATTTT
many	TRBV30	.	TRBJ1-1	CAWSTGMNTEAFF	TGTGCCTGGAGTACGGGAATGAACACTGAAGCTTTCTTT
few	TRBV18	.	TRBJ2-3	CASSPSRGTDTQYF	TGTGCCAGCTCACCCTCGCGGGGCACAGATACGCAGTATTTT
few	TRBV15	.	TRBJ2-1	CATSRGLLTSEQFF	TGTGCCACCAGCAGGGGCCTACTCACGAGTGAGCAGTTCTTC
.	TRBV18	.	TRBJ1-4	CASSPRQFPNEKLFF	TGTGCCAGCTCACCACGCCAGTTTCCTAATGAAAAACTGTTTTTT
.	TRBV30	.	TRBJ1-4	CAWSVRASTNEKLFF	TGTGCCTGGAGTGTACGGGCATCAACTAATGAAAAACTGTTTTTT
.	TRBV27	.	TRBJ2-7	CASSLLGEYEQYF	TGTGCCAGCAGTTTATTAGGGGAGTACGAGCAGTACTTC
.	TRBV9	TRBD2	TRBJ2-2	CASSEGWASGRRELFF	TGTGCCAGCAGCGAGGGGTGGGCTAGCGGGAGACGGGAGCTGTTTTTT
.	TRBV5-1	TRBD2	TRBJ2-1	CASSLGLAELYNEQFF	TGCGCCAGCAGCTTGGGACTAGCGGAGCTTTACAATGAGCAGTTCTTC